Given below is one TCR beta chain in context. Data came from immunoSEQ multiplex PCR; TCRdb stores just in-frame clones and leaves some out. The sample contains fewer than 450,000 clones, roughly 86% of which appear only once. This sample is drawn from a study of blood T cell repertoires in COVID-19. The V gene lost 0 bases and the J gene lost 4 bases, with 12 bases spanning the gap. Germline CDR1 SGHTA, CDR2 FQGNSA. CDR3 length: 15 residues. The source material was peripheral blood. The chain uses TRBV7-2 and TRBJ1-2; no clear D. This TCR was sampled from a woman between 70 and 85 years old with COVID-19, enrolled during active disease. The CDR3 region has the DNA TGTGCCAGCAGCTTAGCCCCACCGGGATTCTATGGCTACACCTTC. It codes for CASSLAPPGFYGYTF. Looking up the rest from reference TRBV7-2 and TRBJ1-2 gives the full variable domain: GAGVSQSPSNKVTEKGKDVELRCDPISGHTALYWYRQSLGQGLEFLIYFQGNSAPDKSGLPSDRFSAERTGGSVSTLTIQRTQQEDSAVYLCASSLAPPGFYGYTFGSGTRLTVV.